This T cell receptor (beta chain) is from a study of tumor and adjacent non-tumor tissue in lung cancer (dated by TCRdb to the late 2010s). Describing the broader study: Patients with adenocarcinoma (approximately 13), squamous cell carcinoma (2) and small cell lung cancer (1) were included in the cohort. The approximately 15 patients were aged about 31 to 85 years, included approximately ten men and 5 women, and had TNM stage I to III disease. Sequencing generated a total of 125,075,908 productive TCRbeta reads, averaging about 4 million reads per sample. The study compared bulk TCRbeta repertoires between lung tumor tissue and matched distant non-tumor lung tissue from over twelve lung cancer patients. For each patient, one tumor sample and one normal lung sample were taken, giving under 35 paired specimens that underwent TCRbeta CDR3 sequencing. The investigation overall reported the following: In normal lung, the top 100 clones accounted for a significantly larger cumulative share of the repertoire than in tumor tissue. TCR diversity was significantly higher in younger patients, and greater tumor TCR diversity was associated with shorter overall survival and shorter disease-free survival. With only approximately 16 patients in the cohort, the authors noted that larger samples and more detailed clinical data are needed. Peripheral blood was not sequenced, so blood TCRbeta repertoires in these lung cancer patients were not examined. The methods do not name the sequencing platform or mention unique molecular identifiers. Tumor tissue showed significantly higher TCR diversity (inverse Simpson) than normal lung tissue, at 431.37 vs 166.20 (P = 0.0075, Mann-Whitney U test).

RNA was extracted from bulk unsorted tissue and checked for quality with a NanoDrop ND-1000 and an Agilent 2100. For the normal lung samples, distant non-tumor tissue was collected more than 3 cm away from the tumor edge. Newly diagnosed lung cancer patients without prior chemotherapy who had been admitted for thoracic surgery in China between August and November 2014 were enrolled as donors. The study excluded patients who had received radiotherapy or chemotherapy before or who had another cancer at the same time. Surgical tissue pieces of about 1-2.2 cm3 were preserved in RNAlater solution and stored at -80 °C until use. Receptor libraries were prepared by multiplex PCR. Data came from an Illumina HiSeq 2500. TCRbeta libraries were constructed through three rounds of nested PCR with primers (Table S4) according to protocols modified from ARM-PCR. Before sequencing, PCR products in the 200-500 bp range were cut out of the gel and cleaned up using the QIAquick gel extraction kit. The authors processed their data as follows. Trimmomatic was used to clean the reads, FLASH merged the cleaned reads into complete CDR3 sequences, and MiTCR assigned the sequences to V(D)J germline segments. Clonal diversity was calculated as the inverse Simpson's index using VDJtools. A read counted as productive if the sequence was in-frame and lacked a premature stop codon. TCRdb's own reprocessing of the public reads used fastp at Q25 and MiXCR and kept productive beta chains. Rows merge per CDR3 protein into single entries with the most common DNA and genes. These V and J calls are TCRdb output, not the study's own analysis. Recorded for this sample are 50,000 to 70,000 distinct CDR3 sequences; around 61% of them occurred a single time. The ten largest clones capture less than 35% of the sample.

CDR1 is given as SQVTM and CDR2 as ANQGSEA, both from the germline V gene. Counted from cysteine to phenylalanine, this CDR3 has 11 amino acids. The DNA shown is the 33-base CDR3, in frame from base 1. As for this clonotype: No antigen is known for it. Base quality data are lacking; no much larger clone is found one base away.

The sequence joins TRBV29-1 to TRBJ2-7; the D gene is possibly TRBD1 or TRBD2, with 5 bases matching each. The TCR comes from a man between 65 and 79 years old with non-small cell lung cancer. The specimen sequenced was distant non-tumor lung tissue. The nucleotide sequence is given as TGCAACATAGGGGACGCACCCGAGCAGTACTTC. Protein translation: CNIGDAPEQYF.